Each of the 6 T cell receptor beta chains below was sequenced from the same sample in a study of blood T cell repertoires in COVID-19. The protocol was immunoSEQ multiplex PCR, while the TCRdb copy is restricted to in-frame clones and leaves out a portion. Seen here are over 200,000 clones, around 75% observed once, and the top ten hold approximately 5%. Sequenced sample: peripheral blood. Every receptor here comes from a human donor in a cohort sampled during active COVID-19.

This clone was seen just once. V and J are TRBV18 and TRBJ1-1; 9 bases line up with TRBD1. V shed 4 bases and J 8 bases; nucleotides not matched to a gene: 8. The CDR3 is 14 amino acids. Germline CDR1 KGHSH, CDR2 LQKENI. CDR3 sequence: CASSQDRGYSEAFF. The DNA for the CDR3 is TGTGCCAGCTCACAGGACAGGGGATATTCGGAAGCTTTCTTT.

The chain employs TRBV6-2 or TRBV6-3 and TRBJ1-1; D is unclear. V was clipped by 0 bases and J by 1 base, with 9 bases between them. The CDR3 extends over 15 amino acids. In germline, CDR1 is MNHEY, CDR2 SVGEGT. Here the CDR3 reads CASSYSGRSNTEAFF. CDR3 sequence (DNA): TGTGCCAGCAGTTACTCGGGCAGATCGAACACTGAAGCTTTCTTT.

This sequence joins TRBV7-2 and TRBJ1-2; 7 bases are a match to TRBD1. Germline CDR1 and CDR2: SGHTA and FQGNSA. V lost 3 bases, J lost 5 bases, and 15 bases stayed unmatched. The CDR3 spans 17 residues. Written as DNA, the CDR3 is TGTGCCAGCAGCTTTAGGGACAGACTTCCCAAGGGGTATGGCTACACCTTC. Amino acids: CASSFRDRLPKGYGYTF. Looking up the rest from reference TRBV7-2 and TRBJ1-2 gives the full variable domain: GAGVSQSPSNKVTEKGKDVELRCDPISGHTALYWYRQSLGQGLEFLIYFQGNSAPDKSGLPSDRFSAERTGGSVSTLTIQRTQQEDSAVYLCASSFRDRLPKGYGYTFGSGTRLTVV.

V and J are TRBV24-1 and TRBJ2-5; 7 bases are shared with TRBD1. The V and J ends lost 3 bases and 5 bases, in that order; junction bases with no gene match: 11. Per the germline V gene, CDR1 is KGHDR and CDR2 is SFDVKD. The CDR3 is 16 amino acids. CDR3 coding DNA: TGTGCCACCAGTGATCCGGGACAGCAGAGTGGGGAGACCCAGTACTTC. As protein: CATSDPGQQSGETQYF.

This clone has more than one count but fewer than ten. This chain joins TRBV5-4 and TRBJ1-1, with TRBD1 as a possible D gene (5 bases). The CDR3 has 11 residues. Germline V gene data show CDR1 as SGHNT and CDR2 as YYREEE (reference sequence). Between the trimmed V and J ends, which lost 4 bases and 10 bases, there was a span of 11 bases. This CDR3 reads CASSTGLSAFF. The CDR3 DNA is TGTGCCAGCAGCACAGGATTGTCAGCTTTCTTT.

In DNA form, the CDR3 reads TGCGCCAGCAGAGCGGGAGGAACACAAGAGACCCAGTACTTC. Amino acids: CASRAGGTQETQYF. The chain employs TRBV5-1 and TRBJ2-5; 9 bases are a match to TRBD2. Germline V gene data show CDR1 as SGHRS and CDR2 as YFSETQ. V lost 5 bases, J lost 2 bases, and 4 bases stayed unmatched. The CDR3 runs to 14 residues.